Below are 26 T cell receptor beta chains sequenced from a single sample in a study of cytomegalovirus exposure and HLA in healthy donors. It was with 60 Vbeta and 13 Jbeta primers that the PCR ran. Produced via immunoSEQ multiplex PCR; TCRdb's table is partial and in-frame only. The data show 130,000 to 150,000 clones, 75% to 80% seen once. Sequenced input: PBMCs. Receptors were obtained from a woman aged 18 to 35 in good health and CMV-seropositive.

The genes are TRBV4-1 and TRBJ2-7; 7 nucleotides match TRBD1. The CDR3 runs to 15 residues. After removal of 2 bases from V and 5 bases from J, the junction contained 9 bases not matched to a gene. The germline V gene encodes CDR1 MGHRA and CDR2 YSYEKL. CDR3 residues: CASSQPNRGGNEQYF. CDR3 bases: TGCGCCAGCAGCCAACCCAACAGGGGTGGCAACGAGCAGTACTTC.

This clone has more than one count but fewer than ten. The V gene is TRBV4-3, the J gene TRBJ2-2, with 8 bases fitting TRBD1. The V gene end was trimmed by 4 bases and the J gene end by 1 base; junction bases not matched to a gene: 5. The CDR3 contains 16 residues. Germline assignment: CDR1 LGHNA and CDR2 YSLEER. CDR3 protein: CASSLGTGKNTGELFF. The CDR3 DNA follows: TGCGCCAGCAGCCTCGGGACAGGAAAGAACACCGGGGAGCTGTTTTTT.

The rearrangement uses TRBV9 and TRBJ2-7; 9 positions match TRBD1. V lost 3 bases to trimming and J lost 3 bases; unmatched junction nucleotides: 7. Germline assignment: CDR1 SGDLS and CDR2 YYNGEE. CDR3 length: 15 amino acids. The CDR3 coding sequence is TGTGCCAGCAGCGACCGGGACAGGGCCATCTACGAGCAGTACTTC. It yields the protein CASSDRDRAIYEQYF.

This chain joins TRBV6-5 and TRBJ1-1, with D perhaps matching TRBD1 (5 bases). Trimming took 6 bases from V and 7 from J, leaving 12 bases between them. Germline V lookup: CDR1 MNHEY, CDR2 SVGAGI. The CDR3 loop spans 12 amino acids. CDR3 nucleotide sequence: TGTGCCAGCAGAACCCGACAGCATGAAGCTTTCTTT. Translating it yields CASRTRQHEAFF.

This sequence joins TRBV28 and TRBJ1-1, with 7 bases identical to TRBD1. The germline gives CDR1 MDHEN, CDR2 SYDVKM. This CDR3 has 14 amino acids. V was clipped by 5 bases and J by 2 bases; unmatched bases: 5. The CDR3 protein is CASSLRGLNTEAFF. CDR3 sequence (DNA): TGTGCCAGCAGTCTAAGGGGGCTTAACACTGAAGCTTTCTTT. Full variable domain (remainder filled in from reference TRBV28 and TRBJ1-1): DVKVTQSSRYLVKRTGEKVFLECVQDMDHENMFWYRQDPGLGLRLIYFSYDVKMKEKGDIPEGYSVSREKKERFSLILESASTNQTSMYLCASSLRGLNTEAFFGQGTRLTVV.

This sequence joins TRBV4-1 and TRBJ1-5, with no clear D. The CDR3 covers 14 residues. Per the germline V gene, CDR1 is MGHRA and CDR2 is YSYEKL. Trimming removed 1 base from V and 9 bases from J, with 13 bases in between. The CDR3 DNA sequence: TGCGCCAGCAGCCAAGTACGCGGTGAGGGGCCCCAGCATTTT. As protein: CASSQVRGEGPQHF.

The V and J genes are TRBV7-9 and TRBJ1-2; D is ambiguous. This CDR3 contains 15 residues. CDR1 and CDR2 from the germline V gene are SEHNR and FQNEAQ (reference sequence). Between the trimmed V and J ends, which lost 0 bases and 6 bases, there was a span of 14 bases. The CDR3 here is CASSLARVWQDGYTF. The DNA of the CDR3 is TGTGCCAGCAGCTTAGCGCGGGTATGGCAGGATGGCTACACCTTC.

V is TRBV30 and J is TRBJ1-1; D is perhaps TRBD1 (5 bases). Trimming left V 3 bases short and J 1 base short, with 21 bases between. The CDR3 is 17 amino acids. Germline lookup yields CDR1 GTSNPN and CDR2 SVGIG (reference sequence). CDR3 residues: CAWRGLAGGLKNTEAFF. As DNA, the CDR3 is TGTGCCTGGAGGGGACTAGCGGGTGGACTGAAGAACACTGAAGCTTTCTTT.

In DNA form, the CDR3 reads TGCAGCGCTATGGAGTATGGCTACACCTTC. Encoded protein: CSAMEYGYTF. The V call is TRBV29-1, the J call TRBJ1-2; D uncertain. Germline V lookup: CDR1 SQVTM, CDR2 ANQGSEA. Trimming pared 7 bases from V and 5 bases from J, leaving 8 bases between. The CDR3 has 10 residues.

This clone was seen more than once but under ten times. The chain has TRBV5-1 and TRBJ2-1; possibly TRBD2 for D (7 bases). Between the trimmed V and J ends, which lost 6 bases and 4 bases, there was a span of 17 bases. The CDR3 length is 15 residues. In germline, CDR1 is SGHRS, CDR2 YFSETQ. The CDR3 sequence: CASTTGGGRYNEQFF. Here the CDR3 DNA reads TGCGCCAGCACCACTGGGGGGGGCCGTTACAATGAGCAGTTCTTC.

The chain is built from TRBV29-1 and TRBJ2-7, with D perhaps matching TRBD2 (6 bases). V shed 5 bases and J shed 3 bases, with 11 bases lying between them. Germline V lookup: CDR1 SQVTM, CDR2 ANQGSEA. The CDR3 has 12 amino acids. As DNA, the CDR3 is TGCAGCGTTTCGGAGGGAAACTACGAGCAGTACTTC. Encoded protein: CSVSEGNYEQYF.

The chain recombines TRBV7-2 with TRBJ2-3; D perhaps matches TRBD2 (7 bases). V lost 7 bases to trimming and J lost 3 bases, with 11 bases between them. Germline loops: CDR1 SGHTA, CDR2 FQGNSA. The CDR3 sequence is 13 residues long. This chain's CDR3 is CASKRDTTDTQYF. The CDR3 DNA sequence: TGTGCCAGCAAGCGGGACACAACAGATACGCAGTATTTT.

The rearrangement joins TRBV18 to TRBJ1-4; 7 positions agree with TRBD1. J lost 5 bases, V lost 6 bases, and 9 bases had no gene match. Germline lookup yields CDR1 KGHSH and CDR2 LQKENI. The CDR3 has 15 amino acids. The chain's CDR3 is CASSPEGQKNEKLFF. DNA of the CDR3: TGTGCCAGCTCGCCGGAGGGACAGAAAAATGAAAAACTGTTTTTT.

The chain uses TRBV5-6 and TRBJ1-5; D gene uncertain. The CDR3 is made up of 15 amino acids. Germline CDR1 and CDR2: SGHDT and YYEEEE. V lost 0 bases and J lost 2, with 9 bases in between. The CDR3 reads CASSLGSGGNQPQHF. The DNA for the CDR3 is TGTGCCAGCAGCTTGGGCTCGGGAGGCAATCAGCCCCAGCATTTT.

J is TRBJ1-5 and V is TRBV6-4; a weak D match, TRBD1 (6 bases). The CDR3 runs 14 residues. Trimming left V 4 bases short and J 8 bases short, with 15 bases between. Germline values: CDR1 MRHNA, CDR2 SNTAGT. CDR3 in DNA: TGTGCCAGCAGTGTAGGACAGTGGAGCAAGCCCCAGCATTTT. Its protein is CASSVGQWSKPQHF.

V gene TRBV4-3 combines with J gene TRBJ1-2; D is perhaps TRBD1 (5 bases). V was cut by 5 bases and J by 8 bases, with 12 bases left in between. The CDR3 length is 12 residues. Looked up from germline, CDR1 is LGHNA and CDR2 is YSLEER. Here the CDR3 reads CASSIQGGGYTF. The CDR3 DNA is TGCGCCAGCAGCATTCAGGGTGGCGGCTACACCTTC.

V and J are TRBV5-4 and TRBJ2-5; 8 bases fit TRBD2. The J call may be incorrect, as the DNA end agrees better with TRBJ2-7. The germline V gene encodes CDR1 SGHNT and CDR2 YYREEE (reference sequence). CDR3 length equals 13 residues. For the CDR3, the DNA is TGTGCCAGCAGCTTGGCCGGGAGGGTCGAGCAGTACTTC. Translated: CASSLAGRVEQYF.

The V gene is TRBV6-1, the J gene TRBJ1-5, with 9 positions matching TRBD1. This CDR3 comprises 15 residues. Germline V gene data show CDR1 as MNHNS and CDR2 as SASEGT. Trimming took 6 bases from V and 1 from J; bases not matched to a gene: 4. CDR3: CASRGGQGSNQPQHF. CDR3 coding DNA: TGTGCCAGCAGGGGGGGACAGGGAAGCAATCAGCCCCAGCATTTT.

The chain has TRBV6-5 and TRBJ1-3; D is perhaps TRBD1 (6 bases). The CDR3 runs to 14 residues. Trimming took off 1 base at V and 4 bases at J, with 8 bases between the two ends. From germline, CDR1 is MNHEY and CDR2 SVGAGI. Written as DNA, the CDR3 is TGTGCCAGCAGTTACTTCGGACAGGGAAACACCATATATTTT. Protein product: CASSYFGQGNTIYF.

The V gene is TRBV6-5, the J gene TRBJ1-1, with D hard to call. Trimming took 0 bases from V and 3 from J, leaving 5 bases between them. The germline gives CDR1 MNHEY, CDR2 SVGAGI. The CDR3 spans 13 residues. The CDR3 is CASSYSRDTEAFF. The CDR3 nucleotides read TGTGCCAGCAGTTACTCGAGGGACACTGAAGCTTTCTTT.

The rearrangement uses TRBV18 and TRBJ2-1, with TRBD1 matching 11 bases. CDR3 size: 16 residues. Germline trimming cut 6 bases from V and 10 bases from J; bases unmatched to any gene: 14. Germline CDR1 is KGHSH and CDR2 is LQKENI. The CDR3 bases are TGTGCCAGCTCTTTAGCCGGGACAGGGGGTTTTGCCGAGCAGTTCTTC. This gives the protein CASSLAGTGGFAEQFF.

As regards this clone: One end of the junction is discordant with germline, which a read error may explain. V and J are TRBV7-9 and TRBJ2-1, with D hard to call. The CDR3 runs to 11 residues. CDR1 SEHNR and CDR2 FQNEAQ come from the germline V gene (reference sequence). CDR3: CSSTQITEQFF. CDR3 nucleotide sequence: TGTTCCAGCACCCAGATCACCGAGCAGTTCTTC.

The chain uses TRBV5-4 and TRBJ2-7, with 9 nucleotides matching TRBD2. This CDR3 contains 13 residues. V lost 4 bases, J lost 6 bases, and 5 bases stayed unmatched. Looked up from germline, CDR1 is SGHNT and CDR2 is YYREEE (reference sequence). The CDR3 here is CASSTGTSREQYF. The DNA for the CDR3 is TGTGCCAGCAGCACCGGGACTAGCCGCGAGCAGTACTTC.

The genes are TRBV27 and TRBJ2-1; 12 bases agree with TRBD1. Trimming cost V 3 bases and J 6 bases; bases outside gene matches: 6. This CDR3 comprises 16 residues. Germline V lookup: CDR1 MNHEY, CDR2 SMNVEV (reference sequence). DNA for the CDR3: TGTGCCAGCAGTTTTATCGGGACAGGGGGCCCCAATGAGCAGTTCTTC. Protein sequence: CASSFIGTGGPNEQFF.

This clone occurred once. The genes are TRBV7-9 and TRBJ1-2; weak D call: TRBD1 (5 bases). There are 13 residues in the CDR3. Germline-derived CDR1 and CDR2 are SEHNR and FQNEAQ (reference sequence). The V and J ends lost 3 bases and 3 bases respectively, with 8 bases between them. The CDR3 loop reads CASSFGRDYGYTF. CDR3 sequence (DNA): TGTGCCAGCAGCTTTGGCAGGGACTATGGCTACACCTTC.

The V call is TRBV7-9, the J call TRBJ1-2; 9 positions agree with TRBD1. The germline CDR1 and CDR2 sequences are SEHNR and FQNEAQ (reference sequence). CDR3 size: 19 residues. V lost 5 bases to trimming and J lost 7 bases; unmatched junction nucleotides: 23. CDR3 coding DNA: TGTGCCAGCAGCCTCGCCTTGAGTAGGGACAGGGATCAACGTATTGGCTACACCTTC. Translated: CASSLALSRDRDQRIGYTF.